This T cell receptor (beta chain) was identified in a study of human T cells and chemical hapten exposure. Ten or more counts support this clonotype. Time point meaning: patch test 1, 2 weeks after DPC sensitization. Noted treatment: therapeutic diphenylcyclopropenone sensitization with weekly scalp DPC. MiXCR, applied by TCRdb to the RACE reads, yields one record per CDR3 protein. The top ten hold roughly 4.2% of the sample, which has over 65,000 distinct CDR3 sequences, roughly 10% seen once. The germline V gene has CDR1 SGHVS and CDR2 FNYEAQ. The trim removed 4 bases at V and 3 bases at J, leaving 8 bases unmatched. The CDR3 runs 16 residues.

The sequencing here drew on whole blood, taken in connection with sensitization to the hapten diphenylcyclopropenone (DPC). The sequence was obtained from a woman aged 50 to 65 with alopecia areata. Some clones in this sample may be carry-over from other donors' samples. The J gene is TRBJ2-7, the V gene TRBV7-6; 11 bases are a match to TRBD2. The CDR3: CASSSSSGGNYYEQYF. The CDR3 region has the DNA TGTGCCAGCAGCTCATCTAGCGGGGGGAACTACTACGAGCAGTACTTC. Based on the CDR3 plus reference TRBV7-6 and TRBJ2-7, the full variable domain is GAGVSQSPRYKVTKRGQDVALRCDPISGHVSLYWYRQALGQGPEFLTYFNYEAQQDKSGLPNDRFSAERPEGSISTLTIQRTEQRDSAMYRCASSSSSGGNYYEQYFGPGTRLTVT.